This T cell receptor beta chain originates from a study of memory CD4+ T cells and cytomegalovirus serostatus. The CDR3 has 12 amino acids. Trimming left V 3 bases short and J 4 bases short, with 6 bases between. The germline V gene has CDR1 SEHNR and CDR2 FQNEAQ (reference sequence). Original analysis: Out-of-frame sequences were removed, leaving 2 million or so distinct TCRbeta sequences. Using immunoSEQ multiplex PCR, the repertoire was profiled, and TCRdb retains in-frame clones only, with some absent. Clonal size and the V and J genes are those of that table, whereas D and trimming came from the DNA. The data contain 60,000 to 70,000 clones, 80% of them singletons. Single viable CD3+CD4+CD8-CD45RO+ cells were sorted as the memory CD4+ T cells. CD4+ T cells were isolated by positive magnetic selection.

This clonotype originated in an adult in good health and CMV-seronegative. Some clones in this sample may be carry-over from other donors' samples. The sequencing sample was made of memory CD4+ T cells from blood. The chain combines TRBV7-9 with TRBJ1-2, with D unresolved. The CDR3 is CASSFESYGYTF. In DNA, the CDR3 is TGTGCCAGCAGCTTTGAAAGCTATGGCTACACCTTC.